This T cell receptor (beta chain) was recovered during a study of cytomegalovirus exposure and HLA in healthy donors. Study observations and caveats: Later analysis found that TCR beta chains associated with HLA were more clonally expanded than other, equally common chains.

The CDR3 length is 15 residues. After removal of 7 bases from V and 0 bases from J, the junction contained 4 bases not matched to a gene. Germline CDR1 is MNHNS and CDR2 is SASEGT. PCR amplification relied on 60 Vbeta primers (plus 13 Jbeta primers). Profiling relied on immunoSEQ multiplex PCR, and the TCRdb table lists in-frame clones only, not all of them. Found here are about 110,000 clones, around 87% of them singletons; the top ten hold approximately 1.8%. Remarks on this clone: The antigen remains unidentified.

This sequence originates from a man aged 35-49 years in good health and CMV-seronegative. The chain carries TRBV6-1 and TRBJ2-1; 9 positions match TRBD2. What was sequenced was PBMCs. This CDR3 reads CASKERGASYNEQFF. The CDR3 DNA reads as TGTGCCAGCAAAGAGCGGGGGGCCTCCTACAATGAGCAGTTCTTC.